This T cell receptor (beta chain) came from a study of shared clonotypes between healthy human individuals. Study findings and constraints: Some naive CD4 clonotypes, roughly 5%, turned up in common across a few donors.

Generated by immunoSEQ multiplex PCR, the TCRdb table keeps only in-frame clones and is missing some. This table has about 2.1 million clones, 90% to 95% appearing once. The naive CD8 subset, CD45RO-negative cells positively selected for CCR7, excluded terminally differentiated effector memory CD45RA+ cells. Healthy and HIV-negative, the adult donors had no recent acute infections or vaccinations. CDR1 is GTSNPN and CDR2 is SVGIG in the germline V gene (reference sequence). The CDR3 is 13 residues long. The V gene lost 1 base and the J gene lost 1 base, with 7 bases spanning the gap. In regard to this clone: Its antigen is not known.

This chain joins TRBV30 and TRBJ1-1; no firm D call. This TCR came from a man aged 18 to 35 in good health. Some clones in this sample may be carry-over from other donors' samples. The sample comprised naive CD8+ T cells from PBMCs. The CDR3 is CAWSAMGNTEAFF. The CDR3 region has the DNA TGTGCCTGGAGTGCTATGGGGAACACTGAAGCTTTCTTT.